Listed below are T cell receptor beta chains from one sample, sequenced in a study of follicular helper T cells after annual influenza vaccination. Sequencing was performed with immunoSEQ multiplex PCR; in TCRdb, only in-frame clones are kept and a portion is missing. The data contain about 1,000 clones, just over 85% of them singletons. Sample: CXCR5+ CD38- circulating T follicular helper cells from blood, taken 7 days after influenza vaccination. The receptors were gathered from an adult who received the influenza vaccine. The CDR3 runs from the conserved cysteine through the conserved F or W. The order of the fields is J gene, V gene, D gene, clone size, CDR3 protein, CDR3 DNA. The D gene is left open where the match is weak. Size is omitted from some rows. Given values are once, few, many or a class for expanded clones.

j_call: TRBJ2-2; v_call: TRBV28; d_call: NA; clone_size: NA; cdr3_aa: CASSSFTGGTGELFF; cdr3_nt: TGTGCCAGCAGTTCTTTTACCGGGGGCACCGGGGAGCTGTTTTTT
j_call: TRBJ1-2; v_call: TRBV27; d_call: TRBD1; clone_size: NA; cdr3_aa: CASSFYYRGRGDYGYTF; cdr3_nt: TGTGCCAGCAGTTTTTACTACAGGGGGCGCGGGGACTATGGCTACACCTTC
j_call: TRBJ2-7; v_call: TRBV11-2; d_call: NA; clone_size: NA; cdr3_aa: CASSPSDLRTGQYF; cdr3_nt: TGTGCCAGCAGCCCGAGCGACCTACGTACGGGGCAGTACTTC
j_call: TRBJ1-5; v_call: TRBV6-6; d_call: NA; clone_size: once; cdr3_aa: CASSLPGRNQPQHF; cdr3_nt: TGTGCCAGCAGCCTCCCAGGAAGGAATCAGCCCCAGCATTTT
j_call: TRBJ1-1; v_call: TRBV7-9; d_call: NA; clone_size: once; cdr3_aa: CASLEEGTEAFF; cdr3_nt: TGTGCCAGCCTAGAGGAGGGCACTGAAGCTTTCTTT
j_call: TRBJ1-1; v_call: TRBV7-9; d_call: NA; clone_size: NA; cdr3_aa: CASSLRQTHTEAFF; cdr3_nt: TGTGCCAGCAGCTTGAGACAGACCCACACTGAAGCTTTCTTT
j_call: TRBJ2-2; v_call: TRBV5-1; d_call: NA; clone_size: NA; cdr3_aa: CASRGRSGGELFF; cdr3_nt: TGCGCCAGCAGGGGGCGGTCCGGCGGGGAGCTGTTTTTT
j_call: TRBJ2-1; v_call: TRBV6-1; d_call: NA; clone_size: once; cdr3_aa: CAVRNVPNNEQFF; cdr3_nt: TGTGCCGTTCGCAATGTTCCGAACAATGAGCAGTTCTTC
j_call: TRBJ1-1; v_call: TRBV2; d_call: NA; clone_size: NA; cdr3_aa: CASSESGRNTEAFF; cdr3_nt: TGTGCCAGCAGTGAGTCGGGACGGAACACTGAAGCTTTCTTT
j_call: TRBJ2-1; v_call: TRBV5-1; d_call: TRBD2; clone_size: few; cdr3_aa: CASSPQGGLATYNEQFF; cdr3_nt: TGCGCCAGCAGCCCCCAGGGGGGACTAGCGACATACAATGAGCAGTTCTTC
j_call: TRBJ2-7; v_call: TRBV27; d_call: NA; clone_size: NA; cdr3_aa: CASSPSLSPAAGSYEQYF; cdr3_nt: TGTGCCAGCAGCCCCAGTTTAAGTCCAGCGGCAGGCTCCTACGAGCAGTACTTC
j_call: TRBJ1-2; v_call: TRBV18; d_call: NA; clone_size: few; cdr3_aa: CASSPLGVYGYTF; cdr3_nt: TGTGCCAGCTCCCCACTCGGAGTCTATGGCTACACCTTC
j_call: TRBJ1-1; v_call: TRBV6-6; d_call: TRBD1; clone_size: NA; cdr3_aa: CASRGQGSTEAFF; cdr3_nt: TGTGCCAGCAGGGGACAGGGAAGCACTGAAGCTTTCTTT
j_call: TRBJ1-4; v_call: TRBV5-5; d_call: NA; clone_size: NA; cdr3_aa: CASSPLGGPNEKLFF; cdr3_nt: TGTGCCAGCAGCCCCCTCGGGGGCCCTAATGAAAAACTGTTTTTT
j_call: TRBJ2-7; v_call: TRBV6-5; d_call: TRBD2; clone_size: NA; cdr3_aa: CASSRGGTHEQYF; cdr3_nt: TGTGCCAGCAGCCGGGGGGGGACCCACGAGCAGTACTTC
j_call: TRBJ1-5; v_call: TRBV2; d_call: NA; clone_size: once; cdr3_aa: CASSGDTTYQPQHF; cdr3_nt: TGTGCCAGCAGTGGGGATACGACCTATCAGCCCCAGCATTTT
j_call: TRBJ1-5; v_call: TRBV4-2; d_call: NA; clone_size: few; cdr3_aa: CASSQDHGDQPQHF; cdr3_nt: TGTGCCAGCAGCCAAGATCACGGAGATCAGCCCCAGCATTTT
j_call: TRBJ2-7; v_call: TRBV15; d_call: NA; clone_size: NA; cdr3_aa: CATSRDLTLLSEQYF; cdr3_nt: TGTGCCACCAGCAGAGATTTAACTCTCCTGTCAGAGCAGTACTTC
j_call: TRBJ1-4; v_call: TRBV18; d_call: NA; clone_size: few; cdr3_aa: CASSSGVGEKLFF; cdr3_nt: TGTGCCAGCTCGAGCGGGGTTGGAGAAAAACTGTTTTTT
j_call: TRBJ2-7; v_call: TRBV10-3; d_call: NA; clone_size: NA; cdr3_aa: CAISEPTQGPYEQYF; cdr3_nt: TGTGCCATCAGTGAGCCAACCCAGGGACCTTACGAGCAGTACTTC
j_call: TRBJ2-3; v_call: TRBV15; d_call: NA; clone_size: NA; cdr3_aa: CATSRDRTDTQYF; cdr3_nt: TGTGCCACCAGCAGAGATAGGACAGATACGCAGTATTTT
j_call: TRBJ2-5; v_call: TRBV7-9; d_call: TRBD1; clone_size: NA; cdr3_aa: CASSLGGRTGSSQETQYF; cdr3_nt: TGTGCCAGCAGCTTAGGAGGGCGGACAGGGAGTTCGCAAGAGACCCAGTACTTC
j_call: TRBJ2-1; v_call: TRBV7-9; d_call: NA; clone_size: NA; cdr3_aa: CASSPRLEYNEQFF; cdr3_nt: TGTGCCAGCAGCCCCAGACTGGAATACAATGAGCAGTTCTTC
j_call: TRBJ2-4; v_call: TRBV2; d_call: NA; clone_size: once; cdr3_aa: CASSEQGLAKNIQYF; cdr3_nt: TGTGCCAGCAGTGAACAGGGTTTAGCCAAAAACATTCAGTACTTC
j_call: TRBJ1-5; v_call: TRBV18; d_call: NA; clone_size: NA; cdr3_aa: CASSPGAYNQPQHF; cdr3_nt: TGTGCCAGCTCTCCCGGGGCATACAATCAGCCCCAGCATTTT
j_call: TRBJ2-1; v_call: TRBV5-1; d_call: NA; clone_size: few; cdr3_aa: CASSRGGAQYNEQFF; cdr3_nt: TGCGCCAGCAGCCGGGGAGGCGCACAGTACAATGAGCAGTTCTTC
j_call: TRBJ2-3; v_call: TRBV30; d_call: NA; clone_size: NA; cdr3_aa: CAWRNRLPNTDTQYF; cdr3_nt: TGTGCCTGGAGAAACCGACTACCCAACACAGATACGCAGTATTTT
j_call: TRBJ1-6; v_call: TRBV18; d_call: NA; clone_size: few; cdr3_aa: CASSPAGTTSPLHF; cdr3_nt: TGTGCCAGCTCACCAGCAGGGACGACTTCACCCCTCCACTTT
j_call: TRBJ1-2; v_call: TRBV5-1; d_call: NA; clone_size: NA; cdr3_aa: CASSSAGGRGSDGYTF; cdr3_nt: TGCGCCAGCAGCTCCGCGGGGGGCAGGGGCTCCGATGGCTACACCTTC
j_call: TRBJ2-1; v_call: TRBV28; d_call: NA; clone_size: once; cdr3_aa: CASKGADEQFF; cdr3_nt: TGTGCCAGCAAAGGGGCCGATGAGCAGTTCTTC
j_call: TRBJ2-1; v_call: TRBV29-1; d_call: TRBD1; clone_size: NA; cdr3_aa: CSLWTGLEQFF; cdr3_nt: TGCAGCCTGTGGACAGGGCTTGAGCAGTTCTTC
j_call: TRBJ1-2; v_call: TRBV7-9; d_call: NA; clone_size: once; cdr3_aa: CASSFGSYGYTF; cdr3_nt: TGTGCCAGCAGCTTCGGGTCGTATGGCTACACCTTC
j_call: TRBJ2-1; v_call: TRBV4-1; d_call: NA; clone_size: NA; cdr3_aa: CASSQVRLAIYNEQFF; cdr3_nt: TGCGCCAGCAGCCAAGTTAGGCTAGCGATCTACAATGAGCAGTTCTTC
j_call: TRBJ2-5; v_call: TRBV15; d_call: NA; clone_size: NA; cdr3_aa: CATSRDLQETQYF; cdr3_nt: TGTGCCACCAGCAGAGACCTACAAGAGACCCAGTACTTC
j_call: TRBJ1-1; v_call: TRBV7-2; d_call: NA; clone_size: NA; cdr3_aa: CASSLFANRGTEAFF; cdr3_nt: TGTGCCAGCAGCTTATTTGCCAATCGAGGTACTGAAGCTTTCTTT
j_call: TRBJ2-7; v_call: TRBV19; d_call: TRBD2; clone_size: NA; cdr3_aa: CASSIALAGTYEQYF; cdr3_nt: TGTGCCAGTAGTATAGCTCTAGCGGGGACCTACGAGCAGTACTTC
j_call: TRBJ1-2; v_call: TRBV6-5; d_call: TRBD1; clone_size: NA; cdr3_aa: CASRIGTGVYGYTF; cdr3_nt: TGTGCCAGCAGAATAGGGACAGGGGTCTATGGCTACACCTTC
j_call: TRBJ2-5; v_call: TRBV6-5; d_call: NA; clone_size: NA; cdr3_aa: CASSSSRSAETQYF; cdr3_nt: TGTGCCAGCAGCTCGAGCCGGTCCGCAGAGACCCAGTACTTC
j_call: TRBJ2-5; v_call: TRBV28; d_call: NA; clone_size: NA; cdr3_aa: CASSLRPTGAQYF; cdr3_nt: TGTGCCAGCAGTTTACGCCCCACTGGGGCCCAGTACTTC
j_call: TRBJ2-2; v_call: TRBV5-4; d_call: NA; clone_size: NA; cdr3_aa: CASSLDRVNTGELFF; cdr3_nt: TGTGCCAGCAGCTTGGACAGGGTTAACACCGGGGAGCTGTTTTTT
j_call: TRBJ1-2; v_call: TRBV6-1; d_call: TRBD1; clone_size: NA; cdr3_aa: CASSDRATGTYGYTF; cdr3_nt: TGTGCCAGCAGTGACCGAGCGACAGGGACCTATGGCTACACCTTC
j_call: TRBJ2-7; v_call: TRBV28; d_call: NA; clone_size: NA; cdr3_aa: CASSSPKWYEQYF; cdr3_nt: TGTGCCAGCAGTTCCCCTAAATGGTACGAGCAGTACTTC
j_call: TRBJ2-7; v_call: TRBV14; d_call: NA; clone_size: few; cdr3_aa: CASSQGSRTAPLEQYF; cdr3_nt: TGTGCCAGCAGCCAAGGGTCCCGGACCGCACCCTTGGAGCAGTACTTC
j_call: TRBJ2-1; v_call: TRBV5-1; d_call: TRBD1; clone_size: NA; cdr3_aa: CASSSGGGKDNEQFF; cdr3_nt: TGCGCCAGCAGCTCAGGGGGCGGGAAGGATAATGAGCAGTTCTTC
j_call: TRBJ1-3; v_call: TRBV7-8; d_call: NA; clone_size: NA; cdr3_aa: CASSFGGLGGNTIYF; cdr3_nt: TGTGCCAGCAGCTTCGGAGGGTTAGGAGGAAACACCATATATTTT
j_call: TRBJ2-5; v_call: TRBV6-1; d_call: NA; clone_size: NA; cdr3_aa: CASSWNRYQETQYF; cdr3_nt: TGTGCCAGCAGCTGGAATCGTTACCAAGAGACCCAGTACTTC
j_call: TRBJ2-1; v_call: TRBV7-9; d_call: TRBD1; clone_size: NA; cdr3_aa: CASSSPGEGANNEQFF; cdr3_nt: TGTGCCAGCAGCTCCCCGGGTGAGGGGGCTAACAATGAGCAGTTCTTC
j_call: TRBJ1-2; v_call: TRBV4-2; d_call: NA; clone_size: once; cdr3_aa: CASSQEAGGGFGYTF; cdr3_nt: TGTGCCAGCAGCCAAGAGGCGGGCGGAGGTTTTGGCTACACCTTC
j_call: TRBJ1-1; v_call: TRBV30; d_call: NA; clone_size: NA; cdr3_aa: CAWSPGHNTEAFF; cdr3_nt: TGTGCCTGGAGTCCCGGGCACAACACTGAAGCTTTCTTT
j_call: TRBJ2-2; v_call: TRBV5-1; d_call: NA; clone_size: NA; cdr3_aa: CASSRGVRTNTGELFF; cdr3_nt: TGCGCCAGCAGCCGAGGGGTCAGGACGAACACCGGGGAGCTGTTTTTT
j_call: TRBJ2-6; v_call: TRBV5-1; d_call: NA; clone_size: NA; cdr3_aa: CASSLVGPGANVLTF; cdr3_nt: TGCGCCAGCAGCTTGGTAGGTCCTGGGGCCAACGTCCTGACTTTC
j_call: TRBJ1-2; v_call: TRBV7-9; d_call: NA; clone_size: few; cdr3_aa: CASSPRSGNYGYTF; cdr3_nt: TGTGCCAGCAGCCCAAGGAGCGGAAACTATGGCTACACCTTC
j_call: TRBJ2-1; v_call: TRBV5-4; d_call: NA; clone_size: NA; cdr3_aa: CASSPVGYNEQFF; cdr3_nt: TGTGCCAGCAGCCCAGTTGGATACAATGAGCAGTTCTTC
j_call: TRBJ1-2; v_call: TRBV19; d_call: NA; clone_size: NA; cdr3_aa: CASSHIRQGYTF; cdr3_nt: TGTGCCAGTAGTCATATTAGACAGGGCTACACCTTC